This is a list of T cell receptor beta chains from one sample in a study of T cell responses to AZD1222 COVID-19 vaccine. TCRdb keeps only in-frame clones here, not all; method: immunoSEQ multiplex PCR. The data show approximately 150,000 clones, more than 90% seen once. The specimen was peripheral blood, collected 28 days after the second AZD1222 dose. The receptors stem from an adult who received the AZD1222 COVID-19 vaccine. CDR3s leave out the opening cysteine and the closing phenylalanine or tryptophan.

v_gene	j_gene	CDR3aa
TRBV7-3	TRBJ1-1	ASSPQGNTEAF
TRBV27	TRBJ2-1	ASSPARASGGYNEQF
TRBV5-1	TRBJ1-1	ASRIRGQGTEAF
TRBV4-3	TRBJ2-1	ASSQAGQSDYNEQF
TRBV5-6	TRBJ1-2	ASSLGTGWNGYT
TRBV3-1/TRBV3-2	TRBJ1-2	ASSQDWGGWDYGYT
TRBV7-2	TRBJ2-1	ASSTRGGSYNEQF
TRBV6-5	TRBJ2-3	ASGDYHTDTQY
TRBV2	TRBJ2-1	ASTISGVEQF
TRBV7-2	TRBJ2-1	ASSPDRAYNEQF
TRBV30	TRBJ1-3	AWSPGPGGNTIY
TRBV19	TRBJ1-2	ASSWATGGYT
TRBV16	TRBJ1-2	ASSQSPPSGGYT
TRBV11-2	TRBJ1-2	ASSLDRTTGDINGYT
TRBV3-1/TRBV3-2	TRBJ2-7	ASSQDAGGDRLGEQY
TRBV4-3	TRBJ1-1	ASSQEILKGHRVGEAF
TRBV29-1	TRBJ2-3	SADASTDTQY
TRBV5-1	TRBJ1-2	ASSPVQGRYGYT
TRBV30	TRBJ1-5	AWSIRGDQPQH
TRBV2	TRBJ1-6	ASSDGSTNSPLH
TRBV1	TRBJ2-2	TSSLPGREGYTGELF